The source of this T cell receptor (beta chain) is a study of cytomegalovirus exposure and HLA in healthy donors. About the research overall: When 300 to 400 donors were genotyped, about 86% of them were found to fall in the Caucasian-associated ancestry cluster.

Findings and limits, study-wide: Follow-up analysis later connected one missense variant in DCLRE1C with trimming of TCR beta V- and J-genes. The majority of TCR sequences were rare, yet some public TCRs appeared in many donors.

The J segment lost 7 bases and the V segment lost 7 bases, leaving 24 bases of the junction unmatched. In germline, CDR1 is LNHDA, CDR2 SQIVND (reference sequence). The CDR3 covers 18 residues. To note about this clone: The antigen is unknown.

Use of 60 Vbeta and 13 Jbeta primers characterized the PCR. TCRdb keeps only in-frame clones here, not all; method: immunoSEQ multiplex PCR. Found here are 75,000 to 100,000 clones, about 81% of them singletons; the top ten hold 4.5% to 5.5%. The receptor's source is a middle-aged man in good health and CMV-seropositive. Sample: PBMCs. The chain employs TRBV19 and TRBJ1-1; 7 bases fit TRBD1. CDR3 loop: CASIPRKPNRAGGREAFF. CDR3 in DNA: TGTGCCAGTATCCCACGCAAACCGAACAGGGCAGGGGGTCGTGAAGCTTTCTTT.